The 20 T cell receptor beta chains below were found in one sample sequenced in a study of blood T cell repertoires in COVID-19. The table came from immunoSEQ multiplex PCR; TCRdb's copy has only in-frame clones and leaves some out. The sample lists around 70,000 clones, roughly 79% occurring once. Sequencing used peripheral blood. The origin of the receptors is a man aged 65 to 79 with acute or convalescent COVID-19.

This chain joins TRBV20-1 and TRBJ2-3; 7 bases align to TRBD2. The V and J ends lost 3 bases and 0 bases, in that order; junction bases with no gene match: 9. The CDR3 contains 16 residues. Per germline, CDR1 DFQATT and CDR2 SNEGSKA (reference sequence). CDR3 in amino acids: CSASRGGVSSTDTQYF. The DNA for the CDR3 is TGCAGTGCTAGTCGTGGGGGGGTATCTAGCACAGATACGCAGTATTTT.

The genes are TRBV19 and TRBJ1-4; 7 nucleotides align to TRBD1. Looked up from germline, CDR1 is LNHDA and CDR2 is SQIVND (reference sequence). Germline trimming cut 5 bases from V and 2 bases from J; bases unmatched to any gene: 5. CDR3 length: 15 residues. The chain's CDR3 is CASSETGVTNEKLFF. The CDR3 DNA is TGTGCCAGTAGTGAAACAGGGGTTACTAATGAAAAACTGTTTTTT.

The chain joins TRBV7-9 to TRBJ1-2, with 9 positions matching TRBD1. Germline V gene data show CDR1 as SEHNR and CDR2 as FQNEAQ (reference sequence). V trimming: 6 bases; J trimming: 4 bases; junction bases outside the gene matches: 9. CDR3 length: 15 amino acids. CDR3 nucleotide sequence: TGTGCCAGCAGTACCGGGACAGGGTCCTCCTATGGCTACACCTTC. Encoded protein: CASSTGTGSSYGYTF.

V gene TRBV9 combines with J gene TRBJ2-1; 9 bases align to TRBD1. The junction had 10 bases not matched to a gene; V was cut back by 3 bases and J by 6 bases. From germline, CDR1 is SGDLS and CDR2 YYNGEE. The CDR3 has 16 amino acids. Here the CDR3 reads CASSATPGQGSNEQFF. The DNA of the CDR3 is TGTGCCAGCAGCGCAACCCCGGGACAGGGTAGCAATGAGCAGTTCTTC.

The genes are TRBV5-4 and TRBJ2-7; TRBD1 agrees at 7 bases. This CDR3 is built from 15 residues. CDR1 and CDR2 from the germline V gene are SGHNT and YYREEE (reference sequence). The junction had 10 bases not matched to a gene; V was cut back by 4 bases and J by 3 bases. The CDR3: CASSQSGQPLYEQYF. CDR3 sequence (DNA): TGTGCCAGCAGCCAGTCGGGACAGCCACTCTACGAGCAGTACTTC.

This clone was detected a few times. The chain recombines TRBV28 with TRBJ2-7; D might be TRBD1 (6 bases). The CDR3 spans 14 residues. V was shortened by 8 bases and J by 1 base, with 15 bases between the two germline ends. Germline V lookup: CDR1 MDHEN, CDR2 SYDVKM. Here the CDR3 reads CASGLGGLSYEQYF. DNA for the CDR3: TGTGCCAGCGGATTAGGGGGATTATCCTACGAGCAGTACTTC.

V is TRBV11-2 and J is TRBJ1-6, with D unresolved. Germline CDR1 and CDR2: SGHAT and FQNNGV. CDR3 size: 16 residues. Trimming pared 4 bases from V and 8 bases from J, leaving 18 bases between. For the CDR3, the DNA is TGTGCCAGCAGCTCCGGCGGGCGGAGAAGCTATTCACCCCTCCACTTT. Translating gives CASSSGGRRSYSPLHF.

This clone was counted a few times. J is TRBJ1-1 and V is TRBV27; TRBD1 might be the D (5 bases). The CDR3 contains 14 residues. Per germline, CDR1 MNHEY and CDR2 SMNVEV (reference sequence). Trimming cost V 2 bases and J 1 base, with 8 bases left between them. CDR3 amino acids: CASSLRQTNTEAFF. The DNA of the CDR3 is TGTGCCAGCAGTTTACGACAGACGAACACTGAAGCTTTCTTT.

The chain employs TRBV18 and TRBJ1-6; D is possibly TRBD1 (5 bases). This CDR3 spans 18 amino acids. The V end lost 4 bases, the J end lost 6 bases, and 22 bases lay between the germline ends. In germline, CDR1 is KGHSH, CDR2 LQKENI. CDR3 nucleotides: TGTGCCAGCTCACTTAACCAACCTGGGACGGGGGGTAATTCACCCCTCCACTTT. Protein: CASSLNQPGTGGNSPLHF.

The rearrangement joins TRBV5-4 to TRBJ2-5, with unresolved D. V dropped 0 bases and J dropped 5 bases, with 8 bases sitting between them. The CDR3 is 13 residues long. Germline CDR1 reads SGHNT; CDR2 reads YYREEE (reference sequence). In nucleotides, the CDR3 is TGTGCCAGCAGCTTGGGCGGCGCCGAGACCCAGTACTTC. This gives the protein CASSLGGAETQYF.

The chain links TRBV19 to TRBJ2-7, with D possibly being TRBD1 (5 bases). Germline values: CDR1 LNHDA, CDR2 SQIVND (reference sequence). V gave up 9 bases and J gave up 0 bases, with 15 bases separating them. The CDR3 spans 14 residues. In nucleotides, the CDR3 is TGTGCCAGCGCCCTGACAGAGAACTCCTACGAGCAGTACTTC. It yields the protein CASALTENSYEQYF.

The chain recombines TRBV9 with TRBJ1-4; D call uncertain. Germline lookup yields CDR1 SGDLS and CDR2 YYNGEE. CDR3 length: 14 amino acids. V was pared by 0 bases and J by 6 bases, with 9 bases between. The CDR3: CASSVEAVDEKLFF. CDR3 DNA: TGTGCCAGCAGCGTAGAGGCGGTGGATGAAAAACTGTTTTTT.

This clone came up once. The gene calls are TRBV7-2 and TRBJ1-1, with D hard to call. V lost 4 bases, J lost 8 bases, and 17 bases lay in between. The germline V gene has CDR1 SGHTA and CDR2 FQGNSA. This CDR3 contains 14 residues. The CDR3 DNA sequence: TGTGCCAGCAGCTCGCCGGGAGGCACAAGAGAAGCTTTCTTT. It is translated as CASSSPGGTREAFF.

J is TRBJ2-3 and V is TRBV4-1, with D maybe TRBD1 (6 bases). The germline V gene encodes CDR1 MGHRA and CDR2 YSYEKL. V was clipped by 4 bases and J by 2 bases, with 16 bases between them. This CDR3 contains 16 residues. Here the CDR3 DNA reads TGCGCCAGCAGCCCGGGACATTGGGGATCCACAGATACGCAGTATTTT. It translates to CASSPGHWGSTDTQYF.

CDR3 DNA: TGTGCCAGCAGTTTAGCGGGAACCCTCGAGGGTCACGAGCAGTACTTC. Encoded protein: CASSLAGTLEGHEQYF. The rearrangement joins TRBV28 to TRBJ2-7, with a possible D match to TRBD2 (6 bases). The CDR3 length is 16 residues. Germline loops: CDR1 MDHEN, CDR2 SYDVKM. V shed 2 bases and J shed 5 bases, with 19 bases lying between them.

The gene calls are TRBV7-9 and TRBJ2-1; 7 nucleotides line up with TRBD2. With 4 bases clipped from V and 1 base from J, the junction kept 4 bases outside the gene matches. Germline CDR1 SEHNR, CDR2 FQNEAQ (reference sequence). The CDR3 is 15 residues long. Here the CDR3 reads CASSSPSGSYNEQFF. CDR3 in DNA: TGTGCCAGCAGCTCACCTAGCGGTTCCTACAATGAGCAGTTCTTC.

The chain uses TRBV27 and TRBJ2-2; D not certain. Per the germline V gene, CDR1 is MNHEY and CDR2 is SMNVEV (reference sequence). The CDR3 has 14 amino acids. V was trimmed by 0 bases and J by 1 base, leaving 3 bases between them. Here the CDR3 DNA reads TGTGCCAGCAGTTTATCCGGGAACACCGGGGAGCTGTTTTTT. It specifies CASSLSGNTGELFF.

This clone appeared a single time. V gene TRBV7-3 combines with J gene TRBJ2-1; 12 bases map to TRBD2. The germline gives CDR1 SGHTA, CDR2 FQGTGA. The V gene end was trimmed by 2 bases and the J gene end by 12 bases; junction bases not matched to a gene: 11. CDR3 length: 16 amino acids. The CDR3 reads CASSLVGASGRDRQFF. CDR3 nucleotides: TGTGCCAGCAGCTTAGTGGGGGCTAGCGGGAGGGACAGGCAGTTCTTC.

A single count supports this clone. The V call is TRBV19, the J call TRBJ2-7, with 7 bases lining up with TRBD1. Germline values: CDR1 LNHDA, CDR2 SQIVND (reference sequence). Trimming removed 4 bases from V and 0 bases from J; junction bases left unmatched: 0. The CDR3 contains 13 residues. The DNA for the CDR3 is TGTGCCAGTAGTAGGGACAGCTCCTACGAGCAGTACTTC. It codes for CASSRDSSYEQYF.

This clone has a handful of counts. The junction shows a germline mismatch at one end, possibly a read error. V is TRBV7-9 and J is TRBJ1-1, with D unresolved. Germline assignment: CDR1 SEHNR and CDR2 FQNEAQ (reference sequence). This CDR3 has 15 amino acids. For the CDR3, the DNA is TGTGCCAGCAACTTAGCGGTTGGACTGATCACTGAAGCTTTCTTT. Its translation: CASNLAVGLITEAFF. The full variable domain, completed using reference TRBV7-9 and TRBJ1-1, is DTGVSQNPRHKITKRGQNVTFRCDPISEHNRLYWYRQTLGQGPEFLTYFQNEAQLEKSRLLSDRFSAERPKGSFSTLEIQRTEQGDSAMYLCASNLAVGLITEAFFGQGTRLTVV.